These T cell receptor beta chains were read from a single sample in a study of blood T cells in healthy people across ages. Using its own MiXCR run on the 5' RACE reads, TCRdb lists one record per CDR3 protein. Among around 1.5 million distinct CDR3 sequences listed, roughly 30% were seen once. Sequenced sample: blood. The source is a young woman in good health. CDR3s include the opening cysteine and the closing phenylalanine or tryptophan. Each record gives: CDR3 DNA, CDR3 protein, J gene, D gene, V gene, clone size. The D gene is left open where the match is weak. Only some rows state a clone size, as once, few, many or a class for expanded clones.

TGTGCCAGCAGCCAGACCAAACAGGGGTCTGGAAACACCATATATTTT,CASSQTKQGSGNTIYF,TRBJ1-3,TRBD1,TRBV4-2,.
TGTGCCATCAGTGAGTCGGGACAGGACGGCGAGCAGTACTTC,CAISESGQDGEQYF,TRBJ2-7,TRBD1,TRBV10-3,many
TGCGCCAGCAGCTTAACCTACAGGGGGGACTACGAGCAGTACTTC,CASSLTYRGDYEQYF,TRBJ2-7,TRBD1,TRBV5-1,.
TGTGCCACCTCCGGGAACAACTATGGCTACACCTTC,CATSGNNYGYTF,TRBJ1-2,.,TRBV12-3/TRBV12-4,few
TGTGCCAGCAGTACGATCCCCACAGGAGTAACTGAAGCTTTCTTT,CASSTIPTGVTEAFF,TRBJ1-1,.,TRBV27,few
TGTGCCAGCAGCAAACCGGGACTAGCAGATTGGAAAGATACGCAGTATTTT,CASSKPGLADWKDTQYF,TRBJ2-3,TRBD2,TRBV5-6,.
TGCAGTGCTAGAGAGGGCACACCCACCGGGGAGCTGTTTTTT,CSAREGTPTGELFF,TRBJ2-2,.,TRBV20-1,.
TGTGCCAGCAGTTTGATGGACGCCTCCTACGAGCAGTACTTC,CASSLMDASYEQYF,TRBJ2-7,.,TRBV12-3/TRBV12-4,few
TGTGCCACCAGCAGAGAGACTTCCCCCTCCTACAATGAGCAGTTCTTC,CATSRETSPSYNEQFF,TRBJ2-1,.,TRBV15,few
TGTGCCAGCAGCTTACTAGCGGGAGACTCTACGCAGTATTTT,CASSLLAGDSTQYF,TRBJ2-3,TRBD2,TRBV28,.
TGTGCCAGCAGCTTAGTTCGGGACAGGCAAGAGACCCAGTACTTC,CASSLVRDRQETQYF,TRBJ2-5,TRBD1,TRBV7-2,many
TGCGCCAGCAGCCAGGAAACAACTAATGAAAAACTGTTTTTT,CASSQETTNEKLFF,TRBJ1-4,.,TRBV5-1,few
TGTGCCAGCAGTTTTTGGCTCAGCAATGGGCCATACGAGCAGTACTTC,CASSFWLSNGPYEQYF,TRBJ2-7,.,TRBV27,.
TGCGCCAGCAGTTCCGACAGGATCTATGGCTACACCTTC,CASSSDRIYGYTF,TRBJ1-2,.,TRBV10-2,few
TGCAGTGCTAGAAATCCCGCCAGGGGACCCTACGAGCAGTACTTC,CSARNPARGPYEQYF,TRBJ2-7,.,TRBV20-1,.
TGTGCCAGCAGTTTGCCAGGGAGGGATGGCTACACCTTC,CASSLPGRDGYTF,TRBJ1-2,.,TRBV12-3/TRBV12-4,.
TGCGCCAGCAGCCCCGGCCCCAGCTCCTACGAGCAGTACTTC,CASSPGPSSYEQYF,TRBJ2-7,.,TRBV5-1,many
TGCAGTACCCAGCGGGAGGGCAATGAGCAGTTCTTC,CSTQREGNEQFF,TRBJ2-1,TRBD2,TRBV20-1,many
TGCAGTGCTACCGGGACCCACTACGAGCAGTACTTC,CSATGTHYEQYF,TRBJ2-7,.,TRBV20-1,few
TGTGCCAGCAGTTACCGCGCGGTGGGGCGGGACACAGATACGCAGTATTTT,CASSYRAVGRDTDTQYF,TRBJ2-3,.,TRBV6-6,.
TGTGCCAGCAACCCTACAGATAGCAATCAGCCCCAGCATTTT,CASNPTDSNQPQHF,TRBJ1-5,.,TRBV27,.
TGTGCCAGCAGCTTAGATCTAAAAGGGTTCGCCTACGAGCAGTACTTC,CASSLDLKGFAYEQYF,TRBJ2-7,.,TRBV11-2,.
TGCAGTGCTAGAGATGGGGGGTCTTGGGGGGCCAACGTCCTGACTTTC,CSARDGGSWGANVLTF,TRBJ2-6,.,TRBV20-1,many
TGCGCCAGCAGCTGGGACAGTTCGTACCAAGAGACCCAGTACTTC,CASSWDSSYQETQYF,TRBJ2-5,TRBD1,TRBV5-1,few
TGTGCCAGCAGCCAAGATGGGTTTAACGTTTACAATGAGCAGTTCTTC,CASSQDGFNVYNEQFF,TRBJ2-1,.,TRBV14,few
TGTGCCAGCAGCGGGGGACAGGGGCACACCTTC,CASSGGQGHTF,TRBJ1-2,TRBD1,TRBV9,few
TGTGCCAGCAGCAAAGACGGGGGGGTCGGCTACACCTTC,CASSKDGGVGYTF,TRBJ1-2,.,TRBV21-1,few
TGTGCCAGCAGGGATCGGACAGGGAGGAGGACCCTCAATGAGCAGTTCTTC,CASRDRTGRRTLNEQFF,TRBJ2-1,TRBD1,TRBV2,once
TGTGCCAGCAGCTTGTGGGACGGAAGCTATGGCTACACCTTC,CASSLWDGSYGYTF,TRBJ1-2,.,TRBV5-6,.
TGTGCCAGCAGTGAGGGACCAGCCAGTGAAAAACTGTTTTTT,CASSEGPASEKLFF,TRBJ1-4,.,TRBV2,.
TGCAGTGCTAGAGATACCCTGGCAGGGAGTCCCTACGAGCAGTACTTC,CSARDTLAGSPYEQYF,TRBJ2-7,.,TRBV20-1,.
TGTGCCAGCAGCCAAGTCAGCGGGAGCCCCCGGGATACGCAGTATTTT,CASSQVSGSPRDTQYF,TRBJ2-3,TRBD2,TRBV3-1,.
TGTGCCAGCAGCTTTTCGGGACGCCCAAACCCCTACGAGCAGTACTTC,CASSFSGRPNPYEQYF,TRBJ2-7,.,TRBV7-2,few
TGTGCCAGCAGTTTTTCTAGCGGGAGGGCCCCCCACAATGAGCAGTTCTTC,CASSFSSGRAPHNEQFF,TRBJ2-1,TRBD2,TRBV27,.
TGCGCCAGCAGCTCTCACAGGGGGCAGAGGGATGGCTACACCTTC,CASSSHRGQRDGYTF,TRBJ1-2,TRBD1,TRBV5-1,.
TGTGCCAGCAGCCAAGGACTAGCGGGGGGGGGCACAGATACGCAGTATTTT,CASSQGLAGGGTDTQYF,TRBJ2-3,TRBD2,TRBV11-2,few